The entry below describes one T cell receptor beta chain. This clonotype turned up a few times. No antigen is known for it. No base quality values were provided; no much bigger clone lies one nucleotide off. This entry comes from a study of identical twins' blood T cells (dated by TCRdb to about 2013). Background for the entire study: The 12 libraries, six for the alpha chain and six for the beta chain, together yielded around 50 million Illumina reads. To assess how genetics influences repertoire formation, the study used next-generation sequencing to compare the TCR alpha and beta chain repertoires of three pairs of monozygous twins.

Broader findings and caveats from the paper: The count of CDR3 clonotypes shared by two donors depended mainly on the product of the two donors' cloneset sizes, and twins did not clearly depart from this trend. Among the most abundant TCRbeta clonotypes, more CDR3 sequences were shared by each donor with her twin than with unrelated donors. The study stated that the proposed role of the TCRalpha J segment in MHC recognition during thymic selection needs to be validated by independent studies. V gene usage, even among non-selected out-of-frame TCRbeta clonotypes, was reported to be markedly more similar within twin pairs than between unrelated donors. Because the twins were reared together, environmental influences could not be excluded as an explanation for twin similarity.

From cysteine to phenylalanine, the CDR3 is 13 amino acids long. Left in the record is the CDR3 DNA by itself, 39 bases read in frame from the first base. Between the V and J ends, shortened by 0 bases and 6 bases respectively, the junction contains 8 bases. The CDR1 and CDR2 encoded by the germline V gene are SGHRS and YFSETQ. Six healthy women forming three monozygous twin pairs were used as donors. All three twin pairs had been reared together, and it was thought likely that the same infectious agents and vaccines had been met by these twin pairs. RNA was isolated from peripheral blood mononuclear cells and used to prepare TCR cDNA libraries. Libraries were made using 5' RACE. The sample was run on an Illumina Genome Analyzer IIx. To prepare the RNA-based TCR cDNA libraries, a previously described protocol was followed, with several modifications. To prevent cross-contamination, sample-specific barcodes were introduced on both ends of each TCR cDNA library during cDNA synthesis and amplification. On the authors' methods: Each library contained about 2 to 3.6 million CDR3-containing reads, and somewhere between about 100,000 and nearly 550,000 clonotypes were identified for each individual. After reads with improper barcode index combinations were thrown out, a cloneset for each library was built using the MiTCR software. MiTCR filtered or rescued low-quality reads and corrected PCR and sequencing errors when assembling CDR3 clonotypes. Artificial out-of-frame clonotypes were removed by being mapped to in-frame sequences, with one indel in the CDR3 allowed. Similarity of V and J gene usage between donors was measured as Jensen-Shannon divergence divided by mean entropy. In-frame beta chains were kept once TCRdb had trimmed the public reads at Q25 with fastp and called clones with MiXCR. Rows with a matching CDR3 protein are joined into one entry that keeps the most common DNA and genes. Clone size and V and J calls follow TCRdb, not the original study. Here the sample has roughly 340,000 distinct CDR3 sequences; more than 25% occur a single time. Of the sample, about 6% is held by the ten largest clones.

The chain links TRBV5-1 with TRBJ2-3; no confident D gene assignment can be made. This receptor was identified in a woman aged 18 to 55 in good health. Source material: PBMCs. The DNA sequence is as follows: TGCGCCAGCAGCTTGGTCCGTGGGGATACGCAGTATTTT. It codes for CASSLVRGDTQYF. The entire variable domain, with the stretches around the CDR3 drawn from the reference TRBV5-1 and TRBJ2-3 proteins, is KAGVTQTPRYLIKTRGQQVTLSCSPISGHRSVSWYQQTPGQGLQFLFEYFSETQRNKGNFPGRFSGRQFSNSRSEMNVSTLELGDSALYLCASSLVRGDTQYFGPGTRLTVL.